These T cell receptor beta chains were read from a single sample in a study of blood T cell repertoires in COVID-19. The assay was immunoSEQ multiplex PCR, and TCRdb's table has in-frame clones only and misses some. The table includes around 120,000 clones, around 87% detected once. Material for sequencing was peripheral blood. Receptor source: a woman between 55 and 75 years old with COVID-19, enrolled during active disease. CDR3s include the opening cysteine and the closing phenylalanine or tryptophan. The D gene is left open where the match is weak. The listing skips clone size in some rows; elsewhere it reads once, few, many or a size class.

size	J	V	D	DNA	CDR3
once	TRBJ2-3	TRBV3-1/TRBV3-2	TRBD2	TGTGCCAGCAGCCGGACTAGCGGGGCCACAGATACGCAGTATTTT	CASSRTSGATDTQYF
once	TRBJ2-6	TRBV19	TRBD1	TGTGCCAGTAGGCCCTCCCACAGGGGCTCTGGGGCCAACGTCCTGACTTTC	CASRPSHRGSGANVLTF
once	TRBJ1-2	TRBV25-1	TRBD1	TGTGCCAGCAGTGACCCGGCAGGGGGCGGGTATGGCTACACCTTC	CASSDPAGGGYGYTF
.	TRBJ1-4	TRBV29-1	TRBD1	TGCAGCGGGGGACAGGGTGGCGAAAAACTGTTTTTT	CSGGQGGEKLFF
.	TRBJ2-3	TRBV5-1	TRBD2	TGCGCCAGCAGCTTGGAGGTCGGGGGGACGCAGTATTTT	CASSLEVGGTQYF
once	TRBJ1-6	TRBV5-6	.	TGTGCCAGCAGCGCCAGGGCCTATAATTCACCCCTCCACTTT	CASSARAYNSPLHF
.	TRBJ2-1	TRBV18	.	TGTGCCAGCTCACCATACGGGGACAATGAGCAGTTCTTC	CASSPYGDNEQFF
.	TRBJ1-2	TRBV2	TRBD1	TGTGCCAGCAGATACGGGACAGGGGGTCACGGCTACACCTTC	CASRYGTGGHGYTF
.	TRBJ1-1	TRBV3-1/TRBV3-2	.	TGTGCCAGCAGCCAAGGCAGTACATCCAGAACAGCTTTCTTT	CASSQGSTSRTAFF
once	TRBJ2-2	TRBV19	TRBD2	TGTGCCAGTAGTATACATAGCGGGGGGGCCGGGGAGCTGTTTTTT	CASSIHSGGAGELFF
.	TRBJ2-7	TRBV21-1	.	TGTGCCAGCCGAAAACGGACAGGGAGGTGGGAGCAGTACTTC	CASRKRTGRWEQYF
.	TRBJ1-1	TRBV5-1	.	TGCGCCAGCAGCTTGTTGACAGAGAACACTGAAGCTTTCTTT	CASSLLTENTEAFF
.	TRBJ2-1	TRBV7-2	TRBD2	TGTGCCAGCAGCTTAGGCGGGGGGGCAACCAATGAGCAGTTCTTC	CASSLGGGATNEQFF
few	TRBJ1-1	TRBV15	.	TGTGCCACCAGCAGAGATTTATCGGGGAACACTGAAGCTTTCTTT	CATSRDLSGNTEAFF
.	TRBJ2-1	TRBV27	TRBD2	TGTGCCAGCACGGGACTAGCGGCTATCAATGAGCAGTTCTTC	CASTGLAAINEQFF
.	TRBJ1-2	TRBV13	TRBD1	TGTGCCAGCAGCTGGACAGGGGGCAATGGCTACACCTTC	CASSWTGGNGYTF
.	TRBJ1-1	TRBV2	TRBD1	TGTGCCAGCAGAACAGGGGTGGAGAACACTGAAGCTTTCTTT	CASRTGVENTEAFF
.	TRBJ1-3	TRBV21-1	.	TGTGCCAGCAGCGTACAGGGGGCGTCTGGAAACACCATATATTTT	CASSVQGASGNTIYF
.	TRBJ1-6	TRBV3-1/TRBV3-2	.	TGTGCCAGCAGCCAAGGTCTGGAGAATTCACCCCTCCACTTT	CASSQGLENSPLHF
.	TRBJ2-5	TRBV15	.	TGTGCCACCAGCAGATATTCCGGGGAGGGGGGCTTCGAGACCCAGTACTTC	CATSRYSGEGGFETQYF
.	TRBJ2-7	TRBV7-2	TRBD1	TGTGCCAGCAGGGGGACAGGGGGACACGAGCAGTACTTC	CASRGTGGHEQYF
.	TRBJ1-5	TRBV7-2	.	TGTGCCAGCAGCTTAGCTCAGAATCAGCCCCAGCATTTT	CASSLAQNQPQHF
.	TRBJ1-6	TRBV5-1	.	TGCGCCAGCAGCCCCGACAGCTCCTATAATTCACCCCTCCACTTT	CASSPDSSYNSPLHF
.	TRBJ1-3	TRBV7-8	TRBD1	TGTGCCAGCAGCCCTTTACCCGGGACAGTTGGAAACACCATATATTTT	CASSPLPGTVGNTIYF
few	TRBJ2-7	TRBV27	.	TGTGCCAGCAGTTCTAAACCCTACGAGCAGTACTTC	CASSSKPYEQYF
.	TRBJ1-2	TRBV10-3	.	TGTGCCATCAGTGGCGAGAACTATGGCTACACCTTC	CAISGENYGYTF
.	TRBJ1-1	TRBV28	.	TGTGCCAGCAGTAGGGCAGGCGGGGTGATAGACACTGAAGCTTTCTTT	CASSRAGGVIDTEAFF